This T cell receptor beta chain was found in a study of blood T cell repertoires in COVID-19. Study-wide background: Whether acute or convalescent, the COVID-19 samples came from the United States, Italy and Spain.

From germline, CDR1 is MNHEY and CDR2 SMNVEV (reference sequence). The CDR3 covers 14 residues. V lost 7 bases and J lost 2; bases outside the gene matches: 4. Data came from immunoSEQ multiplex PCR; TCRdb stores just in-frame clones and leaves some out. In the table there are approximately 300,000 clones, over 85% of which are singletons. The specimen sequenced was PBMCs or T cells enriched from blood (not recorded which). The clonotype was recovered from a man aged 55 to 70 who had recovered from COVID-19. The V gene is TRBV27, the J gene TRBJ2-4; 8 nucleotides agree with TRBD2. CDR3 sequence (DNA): TGTGCCAGCACCGGACTAGCTCCCAAAAACATTCAGTACTTC. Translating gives CASTGLAPKNIQYF.